In this sample, the clone carrying this TCR beta chain turned up a few times. Its antigen is not known. Preparation of the TCRbeta library was carried out with unique molecular identifiers. TCRdb re-derived calls from the PCR reads in MiXCR, one entry per CDR3 protein. Of some 350,000 distinct CDR3 sequences in the sample, 15% to 20% are singletons; the top ten hold roughly 40%. The source of the sample is a study of T-cell reconstitution after alpha-beta-depleted transplantation in children. Study conclusions and caveats: TCRbeta diversity was high at day 60 in some patients (a result of surviving recipient T cells and thymic progenitors). Most T-cell counts and diversity one year after the transplant came from T cells that were newly produced. Expanded clones from the graft, numbering several hundred, reportedly supplied alpha-beta T cells about two months after transplant.

CDR3 length equals 16 residues. Deletions cut 0 bases from V and 5 bases from J, with 13 bases between. Germline loops: CDR1 SEHNR, CDR2 FQNEAQ (reference sequence). Sequencing was performed on PBMCs, mostly from graft donor cells, taken 360 days after TCRalphabeta/CD19-depleted stem cell transplant. The sequence came from a male patient aged 2-10 years who had a stem cell transplant for acute lymphoblastic leukemia, so the T cells may come from the graft donor. This chain connects TRBV7-9 to TRBJ2-2; D gene unclear. The CDR3 DNA follows: TGTGCCAGCAGCTTAGCCGGACGCGGAAGTACCGGGGAGCTGTTTTTT. This gives the protein CASSLAGRGSTGELFF.